This T cell receptor (beta chain) appears in the sequencing data of a study of shared clonotypes between healthy human individuals. General study points: An effect of sequencing depth on clonotype sharing among donors was expected.

Spread over ten immunoSEQ deep assay plates, unsorted PBMC DNA underwent sequencing. The protocol was immunoSEQ multiplex PCR, while the TCRdb copy is restricted to in-frame clones and leaves out a portion. This table has some 480,000 clones, around 80% appearing once. The CDR3 loop spans 17 amino acids. On this clone itself: Its antigen is unknown.

The rearrangement uses TRBV21-1 and TRBJ1-5; the D call in the table, TRBD1, was not verified against the DNA. TRBV21-1 represents a pseudogene. The receptor comes from a woman between 40 and 55 years old in good health. Some clones in this sample may be carry-over from other donors' samples. Sequencing input: PBMCs. Written as DNA, the CDR3 is TGTGCCAGCAGCTCCACATACCACAGGGTTGTCGATCAGCCCCAGCATTTT. It translates to CASSSTYHRVVDQPQHF.